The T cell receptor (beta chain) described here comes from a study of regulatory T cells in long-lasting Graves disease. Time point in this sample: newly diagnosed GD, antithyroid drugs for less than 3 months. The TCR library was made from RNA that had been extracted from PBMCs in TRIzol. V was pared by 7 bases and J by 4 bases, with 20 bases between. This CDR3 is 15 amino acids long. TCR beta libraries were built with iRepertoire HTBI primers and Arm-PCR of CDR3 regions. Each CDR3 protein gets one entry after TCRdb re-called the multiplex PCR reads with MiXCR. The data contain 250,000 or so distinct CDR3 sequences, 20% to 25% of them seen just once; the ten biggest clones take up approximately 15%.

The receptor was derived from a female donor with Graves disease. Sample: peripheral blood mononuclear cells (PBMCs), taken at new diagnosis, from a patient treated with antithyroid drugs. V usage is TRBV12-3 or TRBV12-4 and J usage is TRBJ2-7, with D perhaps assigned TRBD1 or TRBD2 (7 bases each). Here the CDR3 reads CASIPGGGGVYEQYF. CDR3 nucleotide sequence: TGTGCCAGCATCCCCGGGGGAGGGGGCGTTTACGAGCAGTACTTC.